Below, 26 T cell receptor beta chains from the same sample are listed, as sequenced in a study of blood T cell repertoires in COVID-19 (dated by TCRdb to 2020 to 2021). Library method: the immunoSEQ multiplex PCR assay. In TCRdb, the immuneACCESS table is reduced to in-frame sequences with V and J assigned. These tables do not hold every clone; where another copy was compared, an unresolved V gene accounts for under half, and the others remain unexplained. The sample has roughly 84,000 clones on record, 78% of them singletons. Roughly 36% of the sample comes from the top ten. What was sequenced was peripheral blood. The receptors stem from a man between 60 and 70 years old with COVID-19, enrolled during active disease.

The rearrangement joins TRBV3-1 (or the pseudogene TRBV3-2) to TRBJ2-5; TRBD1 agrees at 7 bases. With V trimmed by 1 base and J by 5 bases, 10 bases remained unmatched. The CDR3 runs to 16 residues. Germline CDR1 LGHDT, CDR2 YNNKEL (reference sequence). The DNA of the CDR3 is TGTGCCAGCAGCCAAGCATCTCCAGGGGGTCGGGAGACCCAGTACTTC. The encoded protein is CASSQASPGGRETQYF.

In nucleotides, the CDR3 is TGTGCCAGCAGCTTAGCGGGAGGGCGATCCAATGAGCAGTTCTTC. Its protein is CASSLAGGRSNEQFF. The chain has TRBV11-3 and TRBJ2-1; TRBD2 matches 8 bases. With V trimmed by 1 base and J by 6 bases, 5 bases remained unmatched. CDR1 SGHNT and CDR2 YENEEA come from the germline V gene. The CDR3 length is 15 residues.

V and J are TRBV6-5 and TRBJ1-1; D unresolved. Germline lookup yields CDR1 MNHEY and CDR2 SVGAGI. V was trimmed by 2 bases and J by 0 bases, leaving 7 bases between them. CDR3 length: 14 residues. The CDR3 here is CASSYARMNTEAFF. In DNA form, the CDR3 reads TGTGCCAGCAGTTACGCCAGGATGAACACTGAAGCTTTCTTT.

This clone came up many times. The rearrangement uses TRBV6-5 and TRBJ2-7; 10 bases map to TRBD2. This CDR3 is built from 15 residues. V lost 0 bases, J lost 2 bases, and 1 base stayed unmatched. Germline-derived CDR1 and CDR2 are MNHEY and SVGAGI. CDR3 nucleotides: TGTGCCAGCAGTTACTCCGGACTAGCGGCCTACGAGCAGTACTTC. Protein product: CASSYSGLAAYEQYF.

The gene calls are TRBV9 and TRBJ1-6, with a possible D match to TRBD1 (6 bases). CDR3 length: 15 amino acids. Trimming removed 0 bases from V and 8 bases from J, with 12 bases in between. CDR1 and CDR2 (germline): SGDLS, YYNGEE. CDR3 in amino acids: CASSVGGGEDSPLHF. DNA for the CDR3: TGTGCCAGCAGCGTAGGTGGGGGCGAAGATTCACCCCTCCACTTT.

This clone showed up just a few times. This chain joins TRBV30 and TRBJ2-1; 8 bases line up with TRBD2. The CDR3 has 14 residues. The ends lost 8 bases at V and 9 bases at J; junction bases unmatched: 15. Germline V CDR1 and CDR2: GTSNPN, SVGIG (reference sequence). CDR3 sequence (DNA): TGTGCCACCAGGACTAGCTTTCTGGGAGGTGAGCAGTTCTTC. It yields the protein CATRTSFLGGEQFF.

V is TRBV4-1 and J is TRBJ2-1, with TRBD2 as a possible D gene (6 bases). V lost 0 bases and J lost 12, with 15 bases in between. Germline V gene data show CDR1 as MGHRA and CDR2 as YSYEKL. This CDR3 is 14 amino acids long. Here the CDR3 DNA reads TGCGCCAGCAGCCAAGAAAGAGCGGGTCGGGGGCAGTTCTTC. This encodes CASSQERAGRGQFF.

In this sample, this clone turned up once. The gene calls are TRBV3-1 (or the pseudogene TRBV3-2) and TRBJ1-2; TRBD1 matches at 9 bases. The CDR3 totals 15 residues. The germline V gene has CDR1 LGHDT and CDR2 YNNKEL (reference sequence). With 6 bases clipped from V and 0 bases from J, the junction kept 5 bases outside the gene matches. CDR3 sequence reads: CASRGDRAANYGYTF. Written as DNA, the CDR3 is TGTGCCAGCAGGGGGGACAGGGCGGCTAACTATGGCTACACCTTC.

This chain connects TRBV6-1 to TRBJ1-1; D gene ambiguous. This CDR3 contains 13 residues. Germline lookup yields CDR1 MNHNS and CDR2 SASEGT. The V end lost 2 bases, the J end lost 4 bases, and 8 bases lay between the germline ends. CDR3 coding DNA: TGTGCCAGCAGTGAATATAGAATCACTGAAGCTTTCTTT. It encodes CASSEYRITEAFF.

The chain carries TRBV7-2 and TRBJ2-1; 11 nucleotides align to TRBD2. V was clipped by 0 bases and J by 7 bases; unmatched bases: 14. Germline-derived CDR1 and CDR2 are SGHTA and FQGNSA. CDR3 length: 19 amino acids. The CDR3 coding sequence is TGTGCCAGCAGCTTAGCGTTCGGACTAGCGGGCCAACGGGGGAATGAGCAGTTCTTC. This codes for CASSLAFGLAGQRGNEQFF. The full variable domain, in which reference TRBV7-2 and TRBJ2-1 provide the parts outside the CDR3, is GAGVSQSPSNKVTEKGKDVELRCDPISGHTALYWYRQSLGQGLEFLIYFQGNSAPDKSGLPSDRFSAERTGGSVSTLTIQRTQQEDSAVYLCASSLAFGLAGQRGNEQFFGPGTRLTVL.

DNA for the CDR3: TGTGCCAGTCGTCCTAGCGAACACTACAATGAGCAGTTCTTC. Protein sequence: CASRPSEHYNEQFF. The chain couples TRBV19 to TRBJ2-1, with D perhaps matching TRBD2 (6 bases). Trimming pared 8 bases from V and 3 bases from J, leaving 14 bases between. The CDR3 is 14 residues long. The germline gives CDR1 LNHDA, CDR2 SQIVND (reference sequence). Drawing the rest from reference TRBV19 and TRBJ2-1, the complete variable domain is DGGITQSPKYLFRKEGQNVTLSCEQNLNHDAMYWYRQDPGQGLRLIYYSQIVNDFQKGDIAEGYSVSREKKESFPLTVTSAQKNPTAFYLCASRPSEHYNEQFFGPGTRLTVL.

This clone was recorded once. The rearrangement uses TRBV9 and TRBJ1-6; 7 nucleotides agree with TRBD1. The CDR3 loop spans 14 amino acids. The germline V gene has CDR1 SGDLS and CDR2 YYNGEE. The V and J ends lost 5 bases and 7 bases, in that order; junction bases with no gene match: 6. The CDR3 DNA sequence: TGTGCCAGCAGTGACAGGGTCGGGAATTCACCCCTCCACTTT. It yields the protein CASSDRVGNSPLHF.

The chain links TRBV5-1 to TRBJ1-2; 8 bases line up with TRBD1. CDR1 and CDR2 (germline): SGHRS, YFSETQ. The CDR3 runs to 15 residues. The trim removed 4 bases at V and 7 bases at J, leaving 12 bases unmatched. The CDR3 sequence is CASSPGTGPEFGYTF. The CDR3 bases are TGCGCCAGCAGCCCAGGGACAGGACCTGAGTTTGGCTACACCTTC.

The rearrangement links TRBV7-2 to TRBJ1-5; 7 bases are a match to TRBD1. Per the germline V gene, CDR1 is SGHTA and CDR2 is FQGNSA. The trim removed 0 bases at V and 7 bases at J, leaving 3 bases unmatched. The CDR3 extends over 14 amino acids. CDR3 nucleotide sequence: TGTGCCAGCAGCTTAGCCCTGGGACAGCAGCCCCAGCATTTT. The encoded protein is CASSLALGQQPQHF.

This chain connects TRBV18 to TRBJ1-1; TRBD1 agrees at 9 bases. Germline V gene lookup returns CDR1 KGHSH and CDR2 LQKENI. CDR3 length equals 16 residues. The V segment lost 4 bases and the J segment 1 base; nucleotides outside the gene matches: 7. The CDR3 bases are TGTGCCAGCTCACTAGTACAGGGGGCGACGAACACTGAAGCTTTCTTT. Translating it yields CASSLVQGATNTEAFF.

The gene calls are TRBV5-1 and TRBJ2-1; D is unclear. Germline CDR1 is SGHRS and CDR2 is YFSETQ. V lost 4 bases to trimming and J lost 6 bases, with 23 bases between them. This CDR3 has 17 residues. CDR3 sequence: CASSRISLVEGPNEQFF. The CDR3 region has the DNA TGCGCCAGCAGCCGGATATCCCTAGTCGAAGGCCCCAATGAGCAGTTCTTC.

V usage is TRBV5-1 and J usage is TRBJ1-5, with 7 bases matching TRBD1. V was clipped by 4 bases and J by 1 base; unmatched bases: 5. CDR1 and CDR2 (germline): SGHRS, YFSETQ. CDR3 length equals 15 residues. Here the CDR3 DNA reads TGCGCCAGCAGCCACGGGACAGCCAGCAATCAGCCCCAGCATTTT. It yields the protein CASSHGTASNQPQHF.

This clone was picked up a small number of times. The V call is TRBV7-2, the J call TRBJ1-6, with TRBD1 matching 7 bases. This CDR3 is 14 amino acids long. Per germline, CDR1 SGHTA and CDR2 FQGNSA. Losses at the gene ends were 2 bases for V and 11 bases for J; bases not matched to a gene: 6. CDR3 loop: CASSLNRGQAPLHF. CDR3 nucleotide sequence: TGTGCCAGCAGCTTAAACAGGGGTCAGGCACCCCTCCACTTT.

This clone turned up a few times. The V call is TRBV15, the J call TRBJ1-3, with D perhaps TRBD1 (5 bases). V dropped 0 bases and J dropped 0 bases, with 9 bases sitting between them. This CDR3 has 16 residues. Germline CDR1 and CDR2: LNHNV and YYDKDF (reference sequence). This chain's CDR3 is CATSRDYGGSGNTIYF. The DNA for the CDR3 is TGTGCCACCAGCAGAGATTACGGGGGCTCTGGAAACACCATATATTTT.

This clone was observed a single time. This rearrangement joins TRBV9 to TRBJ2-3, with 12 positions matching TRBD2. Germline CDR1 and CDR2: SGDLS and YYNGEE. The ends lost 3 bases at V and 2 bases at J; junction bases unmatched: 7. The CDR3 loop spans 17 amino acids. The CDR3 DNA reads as TGTGCCAGCAGCGCACTAGCGGGGGGATATAACACAGATACGCAGTATTTT. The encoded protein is CASSALAGGYNTDTQYF.

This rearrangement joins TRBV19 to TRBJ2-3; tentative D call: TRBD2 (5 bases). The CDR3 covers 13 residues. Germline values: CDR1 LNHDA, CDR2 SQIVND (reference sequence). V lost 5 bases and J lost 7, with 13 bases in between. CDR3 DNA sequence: TGTGCCAGTAGTCCATCCGGAGGCTATACGCAGTATTTT. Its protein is CASSPSGGYTQYF.

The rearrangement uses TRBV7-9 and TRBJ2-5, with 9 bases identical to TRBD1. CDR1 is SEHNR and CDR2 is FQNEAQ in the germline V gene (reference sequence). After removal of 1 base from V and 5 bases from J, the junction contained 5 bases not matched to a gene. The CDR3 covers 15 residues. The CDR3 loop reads CASSLVQGAMETQYF. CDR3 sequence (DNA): TGTGCCAGCAGCTTAGTACAGGGGGCGATGGAGACCCAGTACTTC.

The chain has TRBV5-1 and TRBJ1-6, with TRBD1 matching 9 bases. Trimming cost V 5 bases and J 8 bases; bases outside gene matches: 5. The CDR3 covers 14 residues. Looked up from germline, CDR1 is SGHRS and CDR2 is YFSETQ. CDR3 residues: CASRSTGGDSPLHF. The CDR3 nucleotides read TGCGCCAGCAGGTCCACAGGGGGCGATTCACCCCTCCACTTT.

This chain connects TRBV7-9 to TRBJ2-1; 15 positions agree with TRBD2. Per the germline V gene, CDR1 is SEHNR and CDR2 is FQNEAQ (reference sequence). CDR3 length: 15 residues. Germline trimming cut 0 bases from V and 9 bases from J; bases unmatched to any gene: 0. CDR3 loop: CASSLAGLAGGEQFF. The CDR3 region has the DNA TGTGCCAGCAGCTTAGCGGGACTAGCGGGGGGTGAGCAGTTCTTC. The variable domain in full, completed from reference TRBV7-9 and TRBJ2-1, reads DTGVSQNPRHKITKRGQNVTFRCDPISEHNRLYWYRQTLGQGPEFLTYFQNEAQLEKSRLLSDRFSAERPKGSFSTLEIQRTEQGDSAMYLCASSLAGLAGGEQFFGPGTRLTVL.

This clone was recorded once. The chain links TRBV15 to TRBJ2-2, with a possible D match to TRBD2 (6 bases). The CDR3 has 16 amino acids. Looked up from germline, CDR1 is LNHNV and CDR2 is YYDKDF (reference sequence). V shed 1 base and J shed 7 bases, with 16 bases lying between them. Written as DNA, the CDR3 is TGTGCCACCAGCAGAGCTTCGGGAGTGGGTGGCGGGGAGCTGTTTTTT. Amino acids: CATSRASGVGGGELFF. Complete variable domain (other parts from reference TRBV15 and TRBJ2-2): DAMVIQNPRYQVTQFGKPVTLSCSQTLNHNVMYWYQQKSSQAPKLLFHYYDKDFNNEADTPDNFQSRRPNTSFCFLDIRSPGLGDTAMYLCATSRASGVGGGELFFGEGSRLTVL.

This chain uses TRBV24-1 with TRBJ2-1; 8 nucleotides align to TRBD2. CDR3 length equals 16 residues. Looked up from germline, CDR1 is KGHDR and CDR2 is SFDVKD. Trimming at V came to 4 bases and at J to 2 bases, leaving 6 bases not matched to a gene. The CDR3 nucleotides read TGTGCCACCAGTGACAGTACTAGCGGAACCTACAATGAGCAGTTCTTC. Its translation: CATSDSTSGTYNEQFF.